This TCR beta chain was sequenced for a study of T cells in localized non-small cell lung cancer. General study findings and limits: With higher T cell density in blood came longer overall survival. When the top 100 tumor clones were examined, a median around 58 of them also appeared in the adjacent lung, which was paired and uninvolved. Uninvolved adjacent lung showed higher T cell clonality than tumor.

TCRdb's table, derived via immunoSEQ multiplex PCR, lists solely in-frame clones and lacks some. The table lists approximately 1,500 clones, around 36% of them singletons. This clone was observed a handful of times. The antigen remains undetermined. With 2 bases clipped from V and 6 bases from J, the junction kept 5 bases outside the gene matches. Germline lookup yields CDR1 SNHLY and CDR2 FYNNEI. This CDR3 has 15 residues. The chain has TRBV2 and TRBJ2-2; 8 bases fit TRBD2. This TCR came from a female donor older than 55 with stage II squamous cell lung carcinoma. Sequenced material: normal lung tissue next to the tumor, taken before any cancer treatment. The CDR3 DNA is TGTGCCAGCAGTGAACTGGGCGGGGGGCCCGGGGAGCTGTTTTTT. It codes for CASSELGGGPGELFF.